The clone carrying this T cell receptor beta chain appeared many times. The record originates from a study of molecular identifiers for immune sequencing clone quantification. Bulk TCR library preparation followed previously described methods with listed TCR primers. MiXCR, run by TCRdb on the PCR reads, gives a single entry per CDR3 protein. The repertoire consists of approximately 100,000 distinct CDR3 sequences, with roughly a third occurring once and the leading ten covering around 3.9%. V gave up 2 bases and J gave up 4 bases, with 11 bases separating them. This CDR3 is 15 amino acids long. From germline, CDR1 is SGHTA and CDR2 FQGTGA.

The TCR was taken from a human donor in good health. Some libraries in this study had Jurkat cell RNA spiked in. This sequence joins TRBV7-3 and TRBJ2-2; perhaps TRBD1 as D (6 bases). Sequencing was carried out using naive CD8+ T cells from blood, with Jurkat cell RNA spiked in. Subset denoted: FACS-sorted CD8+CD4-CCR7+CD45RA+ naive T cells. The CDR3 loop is CASSLGTGPTGELFF. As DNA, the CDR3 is TGTGCCAGCAGCTTAGGTACAGGGCCCACCGGGGAGCTGTTTTTT.